This TCR beta chain was captured in a study of blood T cell repertoires in COVID-19 (TCRdb year 2020). Background for the entire study: Samples from collaborators originated in the United States, Italy and Spain and spanned both the acute and convalescent phases of COVID-19. The prospective study material was composed of cDNA or gDNA derived from T cells, B-cell-depleted T cells, or PBMCs. The dataset comprised deeply sampled blood TCRbeta repertoires from subjects exposed to, actively infected with, or recovered from COVID-19. The repertoires were released in a freely available public database intended as a resource for research on the immune response to SARS-CoV-2. The samples were drawn from the first 160 participants of the ongoing ImmuneRACE study and from under 1,500 subjects provided by 6 global collaborators. A de-identified subject ID, COVID-19 status, age in years and sex were almost always included in the sample metadata. Where HLA class I and class II types were available, the types were taken from metadata supplied by the sample provider, not from assay-based typing.

TCRbeta CDR3 regions were amplified from genomic DNA by means of the immunoSEQ Assay, a bias-controlled multiplex PCR. Concerning the study's data processing: Within the assay, amplification of reference gene primers was used to estimate how many nucleated cells each sample contained. To quantify the absolute abundance of each unique TCRbeta CDR3 rearrangement, sequence reads were collapsed and filtered. For each sample, productive Simpson clonality was calculated as the square root of Simpson's diversity index over productive rearrangements. The table was pulled from immuneACCESS by TCRdb, which kept in-frame rearrangements only. Such tables lose some clones; where checked, under half of the loss comes from unresolved V genes, and the rest has no known cause. The V and J calls and clone size are taken from that table; D and trimming were inferred from the DNA. This sample is represented by under 100,000 clones; approximately 89% of them were singletons. The top ten clones comprise approximately 17% of the sample.

Collaborating institutions collected whole blood in K2EDTA tubes following their own protocols. For TCRbeta analysis, collaborators shipped samples as frozen whole blood, isolated PBMCs, or DNA extracted from either of those sample types. As regards this clone: The target of this receptor is not known. Nothing much larger sits one base from this clone, and base qualities are not available.

The paper's findings and limits, for the study overall: The quantity of clinical and demographic metadata differed by source and by participant and was supplied without curation.

CDR1 and CDR2 are drawn from the germline V gene (reference sequence): LGHDT, YNNKEL. V lost 8 bases and J lost 7 bases, and the count of bases not matched to a germline gene is 15. There are 17 amino acids in the CDR3, from cysteine to phenylalanine inclusive. The read is trimmed to its CDR3 DNA, 51 bases read in frame from base 1. The receptor's source is a human donor in a cohort sampled during active COVID-19. The sequence links TRBV3-1 (or the pseudogene TRBV3-2) to TRBJ2-3; the central 13 bases match TRBD2. The sequencing sample was made of peripheral blood. The CDR3 has the sequence CASGLTSGGSRVNTQYF. The DNA sequence is as follows: TGTGCCAGCGGTCTGACTAGCGGGGGGTCCAGGGTAAATACGCAGTATTTT.